This TCR beta chain was recovered during a study of neurological immune-mediated disorders. Study-wide results and limits: Multiple sclerosis, the disease with the least TCR clonal expansion, fell below healthy controls, whereas HTLV-1-associated myelopathy showed the most. Across subjects, expanded clones had no CDR3 amino acid sequences in common, pointing to private repertoires in all groups.

Time point here: longitudinal time-point 3. Unsorted libraries were generated from 2 million PBMCs. These cells had been stored in RNAlater at -80 C. The germline V and J ends were trimmed by 4 bases and 4 bases, with 32 bases remaining between them. Per the germline V gene, CDR1 is SGHTA and CDR2 is FQGNSA. This CDR3 region has 21 residues. In the case of this clonotype: Its antigen is unidentified.

The cDNA was synthesized by 5'RACE incorporating 10-nucleotide random UMIs. TCRdb redid the calling of the 5' RACE reads with MiXCR, one entry per CDR3 protein. Of approximately 48,000 distinct CDR3 sequences in the sample, approximately 12% were seen once. This sequence was found in a male donor with HTLV-1-associated myelopathy (HAM/TSP). The chain combines TRBV7-2 with TRBJ2-1; a possible D gene is TRBD2 (5 bases). Sequences were obtained from PBMCs. The CDR3 DNA reads as TGTGCCAGCAGCTCACCCCGGGATTACACCCGTCGTGGGCTAAATTACAATGAGCAGTTCTTC. Translated: CASSSPRDYTRRGLNYNEQFF.